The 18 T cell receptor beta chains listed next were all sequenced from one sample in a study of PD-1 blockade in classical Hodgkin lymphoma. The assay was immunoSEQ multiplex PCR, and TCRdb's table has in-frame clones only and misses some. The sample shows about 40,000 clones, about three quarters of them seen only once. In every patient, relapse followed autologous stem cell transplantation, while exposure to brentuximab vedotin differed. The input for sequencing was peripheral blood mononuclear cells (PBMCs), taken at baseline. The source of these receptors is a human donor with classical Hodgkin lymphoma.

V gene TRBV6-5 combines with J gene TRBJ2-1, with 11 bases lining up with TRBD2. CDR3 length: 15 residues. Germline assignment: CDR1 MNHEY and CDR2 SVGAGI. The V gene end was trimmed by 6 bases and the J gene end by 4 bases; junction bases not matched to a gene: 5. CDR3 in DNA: TGTGCCAGCAGGACGGGACTAGCGGCTTACAATGAGCAGTTCTTC. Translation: CASRTGLAAYNEQFF.

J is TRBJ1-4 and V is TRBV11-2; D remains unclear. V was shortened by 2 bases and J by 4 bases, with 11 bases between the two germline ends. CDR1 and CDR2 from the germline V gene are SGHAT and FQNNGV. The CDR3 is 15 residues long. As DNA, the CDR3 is TGTGCCAGCAGCTTACCACACGGGAGTAATGAAAAACTGTTTTTT. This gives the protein CASSLPHGSNEKLFF. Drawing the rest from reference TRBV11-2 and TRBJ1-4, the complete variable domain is EAGVAQSPRYKIIEKRQSVAFWCNPISGHATLYWYQQILGQGPKLLIQFQNNGVVDDSQLPKDRFSAERLKGVDSTLKIQPAKLEDSAVYLCASSLPHGSNEKLFFGSGTQLSVL.

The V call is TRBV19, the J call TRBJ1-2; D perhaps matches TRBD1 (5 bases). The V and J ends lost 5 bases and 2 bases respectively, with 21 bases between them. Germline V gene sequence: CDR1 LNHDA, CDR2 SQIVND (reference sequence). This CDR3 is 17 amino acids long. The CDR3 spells CASSPYRPGRLNYGYTF. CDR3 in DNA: TGTGCCAGTAGTCCCTACAGGCCGGGGCGTCTCAACTATGGCTACACCTTC. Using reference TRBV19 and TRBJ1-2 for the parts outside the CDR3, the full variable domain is DGGITQSPKYLFRKEGQNVTLSCEQNLNHDAMYWYRQDPGQGLRLIYYSQIVNDFQKGDIAEGYSVSREKKESFPLTVTSAQKNPTAFYLCASSPYRPGRLNYGYTFGSGTRLTVV.

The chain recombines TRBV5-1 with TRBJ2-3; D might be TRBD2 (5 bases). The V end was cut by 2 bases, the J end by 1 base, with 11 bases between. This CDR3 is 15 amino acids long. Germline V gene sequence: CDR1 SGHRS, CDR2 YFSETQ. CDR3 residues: CASSFAPGGTDTQYF. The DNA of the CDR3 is TGCGCCAGCAGCTTTGCACCCGGGGGCACAGATACGCAGTATTTT.

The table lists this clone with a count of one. The CDR3 loop is CASSHPRVSTDTQYF. Here the CDR3 DNA reads TGTGCCAGCAGCCACCCTAGGGTGAGCACAGATACGCAGTATTTT. The V call is TRBV7-9, the J call TRBJ2-3; unclear D gene. The CDR3 length is 15 residues. The V end was cut by 5 bases, the J end by 0 bases, with 12 bases between. The germline gives CDR1 SEHNR, CDR2 FQNEAQ (reference sequence).

CDR3 protein: CASSPQKSGSAEAFF. The CDR3 coding sequence is TGTGCCAGCAGCCCTCAAAAATCAGGATCGGCTGAAGCTTTCTTT. The chain recombines TRBV7-9 with TRBJ1-1; D uncertain. CDR3 size: 15 residues. V was trimmed by 5 bases and J by 6 bases, leaving 19 bases between them. CDR1 SEHNR and CDR2 FQNEAQ come from the germline V gene (reference sequence).

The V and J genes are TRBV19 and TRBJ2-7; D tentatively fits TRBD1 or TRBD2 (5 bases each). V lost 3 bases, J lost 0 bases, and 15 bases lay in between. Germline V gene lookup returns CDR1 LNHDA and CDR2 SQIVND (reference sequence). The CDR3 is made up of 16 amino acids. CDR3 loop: CASSIVGDASSYEQYF. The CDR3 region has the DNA TGTGCCAGTAGTATCGTTGGGGACGCGAGCTCCTACGAGCAGTACTTC.

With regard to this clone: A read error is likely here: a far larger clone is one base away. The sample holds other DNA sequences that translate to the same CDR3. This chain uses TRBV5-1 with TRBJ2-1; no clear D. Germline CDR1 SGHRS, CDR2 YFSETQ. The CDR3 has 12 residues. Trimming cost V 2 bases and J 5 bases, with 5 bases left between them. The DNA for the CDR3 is TGCGCCAGCAGCTTACCCGACAATGAGCAGTTCTTC. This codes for CASSLPDNEQFF.

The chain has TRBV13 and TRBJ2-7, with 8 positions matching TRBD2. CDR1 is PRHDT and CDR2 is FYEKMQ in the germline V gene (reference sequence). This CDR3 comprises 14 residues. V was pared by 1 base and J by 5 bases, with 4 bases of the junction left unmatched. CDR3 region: CASSLAGGPHEQYF. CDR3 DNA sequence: TGTGCCAGCAGCTTAGCGGGGGGGCCCCACGAGCAGTACTTC.

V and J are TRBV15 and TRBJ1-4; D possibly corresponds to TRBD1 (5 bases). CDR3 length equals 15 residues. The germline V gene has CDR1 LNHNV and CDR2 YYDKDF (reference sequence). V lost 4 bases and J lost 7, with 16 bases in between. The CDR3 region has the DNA TGTGCCACCAGCACTCGACCGGGGGGGAGTGAAAAACTGTTTTTT. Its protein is CATSTRPGGSEKLFF.

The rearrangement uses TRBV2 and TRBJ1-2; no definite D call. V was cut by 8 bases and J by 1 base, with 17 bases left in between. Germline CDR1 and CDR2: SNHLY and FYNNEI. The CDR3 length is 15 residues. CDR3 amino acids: CASRAVREFNYGYTF. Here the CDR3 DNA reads TGTGCCAGCCGGGCAGTAAGAGAATTTAACTATGGCTACACCTTC.

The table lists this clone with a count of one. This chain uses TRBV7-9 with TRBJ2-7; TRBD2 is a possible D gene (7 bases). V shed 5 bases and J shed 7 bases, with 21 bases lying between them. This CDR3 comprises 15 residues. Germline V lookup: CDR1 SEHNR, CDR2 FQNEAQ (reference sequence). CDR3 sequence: CASSAKGGRTGEQYF. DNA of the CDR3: TGTGCCAGCAGCGCCAAGGGGGGGCGCACGGGAGAGCAGTACTTC.

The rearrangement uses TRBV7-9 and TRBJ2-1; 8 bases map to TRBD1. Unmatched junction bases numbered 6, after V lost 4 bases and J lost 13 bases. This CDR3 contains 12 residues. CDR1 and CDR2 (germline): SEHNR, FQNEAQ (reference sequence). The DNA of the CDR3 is TGTGCCAGCAGCTCTGGGACAGGTCATCAGTTCTTC. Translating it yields CASSSGTGHQFF.

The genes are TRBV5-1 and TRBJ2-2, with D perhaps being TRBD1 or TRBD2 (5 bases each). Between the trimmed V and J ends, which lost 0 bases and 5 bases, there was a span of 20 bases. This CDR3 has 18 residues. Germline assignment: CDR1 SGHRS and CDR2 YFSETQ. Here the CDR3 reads CASSLDERGRVETGELFF. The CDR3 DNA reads TGCGCCAGCAGCTTGGATGAGAGGGGCAGGGTAGAGACCGGGGAGCTGTTTTTT.

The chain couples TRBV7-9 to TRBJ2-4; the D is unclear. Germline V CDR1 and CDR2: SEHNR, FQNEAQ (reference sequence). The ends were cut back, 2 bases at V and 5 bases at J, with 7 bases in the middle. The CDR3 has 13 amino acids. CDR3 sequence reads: CASSLSGENIQYF. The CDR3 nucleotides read TGTGCCAGCAGCTTATCGGGCGAAAACATTCAGTACTTC.

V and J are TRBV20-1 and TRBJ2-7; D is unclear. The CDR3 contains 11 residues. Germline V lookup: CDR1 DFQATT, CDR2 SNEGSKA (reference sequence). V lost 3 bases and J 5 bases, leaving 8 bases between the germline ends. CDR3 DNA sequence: TGCAGTGCTAGGGGCGATAACGAGCAGTACTTC. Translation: CSARGDNEQYF.

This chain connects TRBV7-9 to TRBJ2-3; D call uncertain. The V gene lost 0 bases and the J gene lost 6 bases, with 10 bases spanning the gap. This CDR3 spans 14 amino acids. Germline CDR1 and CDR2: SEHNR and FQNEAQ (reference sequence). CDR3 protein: CASSLAETPDTQYF. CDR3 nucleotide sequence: TGTGCCAGCAGCTTAGCGGAAACACCCGATACGCAGTATTTT. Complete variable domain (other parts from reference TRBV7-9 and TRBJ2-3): DTGVSQNPRHKITKRGQNVTFRCDPISEHNRLYWYRQTLGQGPEFLTYFQNEAQLEKSRLLSDRFSAERPKGSFSTLEIQRTEQGDSAMYLCASSLAETPDTQYFGPGTRLTVL.

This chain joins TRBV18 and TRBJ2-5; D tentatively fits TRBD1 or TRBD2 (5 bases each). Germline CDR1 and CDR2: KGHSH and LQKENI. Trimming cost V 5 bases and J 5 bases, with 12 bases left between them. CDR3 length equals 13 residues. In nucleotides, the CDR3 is TGTGCCAGCTCAGCTAGGGACGGGGAGACCCAGTACTTC. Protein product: CASSARDGETQYF. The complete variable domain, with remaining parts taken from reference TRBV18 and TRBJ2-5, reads NAGVMQNPRHLVRRRGQEARLRCSPMKGHSHVYWYRQLPEEGLKFMVYLQKENIIDESGMPKERFSAEFPKEGPSILRIQQVVRGDSAAYFCASSARDGETQYFGPGTRLLVL.